The TCR beta chain described here comes from a study of blood T cell repertoires in COVID-19. The overall study: Whether acute or convalescent, the COVID-19 samples came from the United States, Italy and Spain. PBMCs, B-cell-depleted T cells, or T cells provided the cDNA or gDNA that made up the material.

Germline loops: CDR1 DFQATT, CDR2 SNEGSKA (reference sequence). The J segment lost 14 bases and the V segment lost 5 bases, leaving 6 bases of the junction unmatched. This CDR3 contains 11 residues. Original processing notes: Cell counts per sample came from amplifying reference gene primers. TCRdb's copy holds only in-frame clones and misses some; the assay was immunoSEQ multiplex PCR. V, J and clone size were drawn from that table, and D and trimming were deduced from the DNA. This sample has about 130,000 clones; approximately 82% occur once, and the top ten carry roughly 9%. Sequenced sample: peripheral blood. The clonotype comes from a man aged 40-49 years with active or convalescent COVID-19. The rearrangement joins TRBV20-1 to TRBJ1-4, with 9 bases lining up with TRBD1. The CDR3 is CSAFLGTGLFF. The CDR3 coding sequence is TGCAGTGCTTTTCTCGGGACAGGGCTGTTTTTT.